These 21 T cell receptor beta chains were sequenced from one sample in a study of T cell clones after liver transplantation. Clones were sequenced by immunoSEQ multiplex PCR, and TCRdb holds only the in-frame ones, with some missing. The sample lists roughly 74,000 clones; 80% were seen once. The source material was CD4+ T cells from blood, sampled before liver transplant. These receptors were obtained from a human donor who received a liver transplant.

The rearrangement uses TRBV15 and TRBJ1-5; D remains unclear. V shed 3 bases and J shed 3 bases, with 12 bases lying between them. Germline CDR1 and CDR2: LNHNV and YYDKDF (reference sequence). The CDR3 runs to 15 residues. The CDR3 sequence: CATSSYEPHNQPQHF. Written as DNA, the CDR3 is TGTGCCACCAGCAGCTACGAACCTCACAATCAGCCCCAGCATTTT.

This chain connects TRBV2 to TRBJ2-7; 8 positions agree with TRBD2. V gave up 7 bases and J gave up 1 base; unmatched junction bases: 6. CDR1 and CDR2 from the germline V gene are SNHLY and FYNNEI. The CDR3 is 14 residues long. The CDR3 spells CASTPGGGSYEQYF. The CDR3 coding sequence is TGTGCCAGCACCCCCGGCGGGGGGTCCTACGAGCAGTACTTC.

Only a few counts were recorded for this clone. The gene calls are TRBV28 and TRBJ1-1, with D maybe TRBD1 (5 bases). V was pared by 6 bases and J by 6 bases, with 17 bases between. In germline, CDR1 is MDHEN, CDR2 SYDVKM. The CDR3 runs 14 residues. The CDR3 reads CASSTLGRGPEAFF. CDR3 DNA: TGTGCCAGCAGCACTCTGGGGCGGGGACCTGAAGCTTTCTTT.

Points on this clone: The sample contains more than one DNA sequence encoding this CDR3. The chain combines TRBV2 with TRBJ1-2, with D possibly matching TRBD1 (6 bases). V shed 6 bases and J shed 0 bases, with 8 bases lying between them. The CDR3 is 13 amino acids. The germline V gene has CDR1 SNHLY and CDR2 FYNNEI. Here the CDR3 reads CASSRDTNYGYTF. CDR3 bases: TGTGCCAGCAGCCGGGACACTAACTATGGCTACACCTTC.

This chain joins TRBV27 and TRBJ2-3; 8 bases are a match to TRBD1. The CDR3 is 16 amino acids. Germline values: CDR1 MNHEY, CDR2 SMNVEV (reference sequence). Losses at the gene ends were 1 base for V and 6 bases for J; bases not matched to a gene: 9. CDR3 amino acids: CASSLWGTGVGDTQYF. The CDR3 DNA follows: TGTGCCAGCAGTTTATGGGGGACAGGTGTGGGTGATACGCAGTATTTT.

The CDR3 region has the DNA TGTGCCAGCAGGGCGGGATTCATAGATACGCAGTATTTT. This encodes CASRAGFIDTQYF. This sequence joins TRBV6-6 and TRBJ2-3, with D possibly matching TRBD2 (6 bases). Looked up from germline, CDR1 is MNHNY and CDR2 is SVGAGI (reference sequence). This CDR3 is built from 13 residues. The V and J ends lost 6 bases and 5 bases respectively, with 12 bases between them.

The chain carries TRBV11-3 and TRBJ1-1; no reliable D call. This CDR3 has 13 residues. The V end lost 5 bases, the J end lost 1 base, and 8 bases lay between the germline ends. CDR1 and CDR2 (germline): SGHNT, YENEEA. The CDR3 nucleotides read TGTGCCAGCAGCCCAGACGAGAACACTGAAGCTTTCTTT. Its translation: CASSPDENTEAFF.

The chain couples TRBV27 to TRBJ2-3; the match to TRBD2 covers 9 bases. The germline V gene encodes CDR1 MNHEY and CDR2 SMNVEV (reference sequence). This CDR3 contains 23 residues. J gave up 1 base and V 3 bases, and 26 bases lay outside the gene matches. As DNA, the CDR3 is TGTGCCAGCAGTTTTGGCTACTTAACAGGGTCGGGTAAGGGACTAGCCCGCACAGATACGCAGTATTTT. This encodes CASSFGYLTGSGKGLARTDTQYF.

J is TRBJ2-3 and V is TRBV15, with 7 bases fitting TRBD2. The germline CDR1 and CDR2 sequences are LNHNV and YYDKDF (reference sequence). The J segment lost 4 bases and the V segment lost 1 base, leaving 5 bases of the junction unmatched. The CDR3 spans 15 residues. CDR3 DNA sequence: TGTGCCACCAGCAGAGCGCGGGGGTTGGCAGATACGCAGTATTTT. Translating gives CATSRARGLADTQYF.

The chain employs TRBV10-1 and TRBJ2-1; 11 positions match TRBD1. With 2 bases clipped from V and 9 bases from J, the junction kept 6 bases outside the gene matches. The CDR3 spans 15 residues. Per the germline V gene, CDR1 is WNHNN and CDR2 is SYGVQD (reference sequence). The CDR3 spells CASSEGQGAMSEQFF. The DNA of the CDR3 is TGCGCCAGCAGTGAGGGACAGGGGGCGATGAGTGAGCAGTTCTTC.

V and J are TRBV29-1 and TRBJ2-2; D may be TRBD2 (5 bases). Germline assignment: CDR1 SQVTM and CDR2 ANQGSEA. The CDR3 has 14 amino acids. V lost 5 bases and J 6 bases, leaving 16 bases between the germline ends. For the CDR3, the DNA is TGCAGCGTTCGTGAGACCGAGGGCGCCGGGGAGCTGTTTTTT. It encodes CSVRETEGAGELFF.

The V gene is TRBV5-1, the J gene TRBJ2-6, with D hard to call. The CDR3 runs to 16 residues. The germline CDR1 and CDR2 sequences are SGHRS and YFSETQ. The V end lost 3 bases, the J end lost 1 base, and 11 bases lay between the germline ends. DNA of the CDR3: TGCGCCAGCAGCTCCCCCACCGGGTCTGGGGCCAACGTCCTGACTTTC. Encoded protein: CASSSPTGSGANVLTF.

This chain links TRBV18 with TRBJ1-1; D gene ambiguous. The germline V gene has CDR1 KGHSH and CDR2 LQKENI. V was trimmed by 2 bases and J by 1 base, leaving 8 bases between them. This CDR3 is 14 amino acids long. CDR3 amino acids: CASSPVGQNTEAFF. The CDR3 DNA follows: TGTGCCAGCTCACCAGTGGGCCAGAACACTGAAGCTTTCTTT.

This chain links TRBV6-5 with TRBJ1-2, with D possibly matching TRBD1 (5 bases). This CDR3 comprises 12 residues. V shed 5 bases and J shed 6 bases, with 10 bases lying between them. From germline, CDR1 is MNHEY and CDR2 SVGAGI. This CDR3 reads CASSGRQNGYTF. The DNA of the CDR3 is TGTGCCAGCAGTGGCCGACAGAATGGCTACACCTTC.

This clone was seen more than once but under ten times. This rearrangement joins TRBV4-1 to TRBJ2-3; tentative D call: TRBD1 (5 bases). Trimming took 3 bases from V and 2 from J, leaving 15 bases between them. The CDR3 runs 16 residues. The germline V gene encodes CDR1 MGHRA and CDR2 YSYEKL. The CDR3 DNA sequence: TGCGCCAGCAGCCAGGGGCTAACCTCCCACACAGATACGCAGTATTTT. Translating it yields CASSQGLTSHTDTQYF.

The V and J genes are TRBV7-8 and TRBJ2-1, with D possibly matching TRBD2 (6 bases). Trimming pared 1 base from V and 3 bases from J, leaving 13 bases between. In germline, CDR1 is SGHVS, CDR2 FQNEAQ. This CDR3 is built from 16 residues. CDR3 sequence (DNA): TGTGCCAGCAGCTTAGTGGGCCTAGCGAGCTACAATGAGCAGTTCTTC. As protein: CASSLVGLASYNEQFF.

CDR3 DNA sequence: TGTGCCAGCAGCCAAGGGGGCTACAGGGAAAGCAATCAGCCCCAGCATTTT. Protein: CASSQGGYRESNQPQHF. The chain joins TRBV27 to TRBJ1-5, with 7 bases that match TRBD1. V dropped 6 bases and J dropped 1; count of bases not matched to a gene: 12. The CDR3 loop spans 17 amino acids. Germline CDR1 and CDR2: MNHEY and SMNVEV (reference sequence).

The chain joins TRBV28 to TRBJ1-5; 8 nucleotides line up with TRBD1. Germline CDR1 reads MDHEN; CDR2 reads SYDVKM. The CDR3 is made up of 15 amino acids. The V gene end was trimmed by 6 bases and the J gene end by 0 bases; junction bases not matched to a gene: 4. The CDR3 DNA reads as TGTGCCAGCAGAGGACAGGGCCATAGCAATCAGCCCCAGCATTTT. This codes for CASRGQGHSNQPQHF.

This chain joins TRBV4-1 and TRBJ1-4, with 10 positions matching TRBD1. This CDR3 spans 17 amino acids. From germline, CDR1 is MGHRA and CDR2 YSYEKL. The J segment lost 1 base and the V segment lost 5 bases, leaving 7 bases of the junction unmatched. The chain's CDR3 is CASSATGGAQTNEKLFF. CDR3 bases: TGCGCCAGCAGCGCGACAGGGGGCGCCCAAACTAATGAAAAACTGTTTTTT.

This clone turned up a few times. This chain links TRBV6-5 with TRBJ2-1, with a possible D match to TRBD2 (6 bases). V lost 2 bases and J lost 0, with 11 bases in between. Looked up from germline, CDR1 is MNHEY and CDR2 is SVGAGI. CDR3 length: 16 amino acids. The DNA for the CDR3 is TGTGCCAGCAGTTACAGGGCGGGATTCTCCTACAATGAGCAGTTCTTC. Encoded protein: CASSYRAGFSYNEQFF.

The chain combines TRBV18 with TRBJ2-7; 7 positions match TRBD2. This CDR3 has 13 amino acids. Losses at the gene ends were 0 bases for V and 6 bases for J; bases not matched to a gene: 2. The V gene's germline CDR1 is KGHSH and CDR2 LQKENI. The chain's CDR3 is CASSPPGGIEQYF. The CDR3 bases are TGTGCCAGCTCACCACCGGGGGGGATCGAGCAGTACTTC.